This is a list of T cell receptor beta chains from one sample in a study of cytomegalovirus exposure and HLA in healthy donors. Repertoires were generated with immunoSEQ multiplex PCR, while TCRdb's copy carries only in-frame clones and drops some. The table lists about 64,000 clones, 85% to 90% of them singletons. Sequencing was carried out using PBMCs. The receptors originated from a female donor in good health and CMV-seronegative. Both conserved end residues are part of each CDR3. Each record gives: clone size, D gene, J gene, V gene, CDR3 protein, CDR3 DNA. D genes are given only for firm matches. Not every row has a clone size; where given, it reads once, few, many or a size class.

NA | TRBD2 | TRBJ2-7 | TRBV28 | CASSLYPGGEYF | TGTGCCAGCAGTTTATACCCCGGGGGGGAGTACTTC
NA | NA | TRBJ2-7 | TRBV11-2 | CASRQGYSSYEQYF | TGTGCCAGCAGGCAGGGCTACAGCTCCTACGAGCAGTACTTC
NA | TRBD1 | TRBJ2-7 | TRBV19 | CASSIGQGSHEQYF | TGTGCCAGTAGTATAGGACAGGGTTCTCACGAGCAGTACTTC
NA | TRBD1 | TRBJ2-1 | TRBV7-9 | CASSLGGTANEQFF | TGTGCCAGCAGCTTAGGAGGGACAGCCAATGAGCAGTTCTTC
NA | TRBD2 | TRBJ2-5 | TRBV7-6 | CASSRNSGALRETQYF | TGTGCCAGCAGCCGGAATAGCGGGGCCTTGAGGGAGACCCAGTACTTC
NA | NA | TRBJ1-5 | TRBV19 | CASSNRVSNQPQHF | TGTGCCAGTAGTAACAGGGTTAGCAATCAGCCCCAGCATTTT
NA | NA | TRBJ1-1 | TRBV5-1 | CASSLQGGHTEAFF | TGCGCCAGCAGCCTACAGGGAGGGCACACTGAAGCTTTCTTT
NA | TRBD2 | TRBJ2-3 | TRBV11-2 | CAGRLAGGDTQYF | TGTGCCGGCCGACTAGCGGGGGGGGATACGCAGTATTTT
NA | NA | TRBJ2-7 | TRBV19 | CASSIESGWSYEQYF | TGTGCCAGTAGTATCGAAAGCGGGTGGTCCTACGAGCAGTACTTC
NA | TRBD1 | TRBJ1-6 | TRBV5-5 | CASSLSQGDNSPLHF | TGTGCCAGCAGCTTGAGCCAGGGGGATAATTCACCCCTCCACTTT
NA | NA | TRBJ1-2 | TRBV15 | CATSRGTGNYGYTF | TGTGCCACCAGCAGAGGAACAGGGAACTATGGCTACACCTTC
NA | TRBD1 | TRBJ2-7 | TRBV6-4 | CASSVGGRVSNEQYF | TGTGCCAGCAGTGTAGGGGGCAGGGTGTCAAACGAGCAGTACTTC
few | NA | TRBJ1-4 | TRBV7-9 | CASSLTGGATNEKLFF | TGTGCCAGCAGCTTAACGGGAGGAGCAACTAATGAAAAACTGTTTTTT
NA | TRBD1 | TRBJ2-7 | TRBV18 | CASSPGTATTYEQYF | TGTGCCAGCTCACCAGGGACAGCTACTACCTACGAGCAGTACTTC
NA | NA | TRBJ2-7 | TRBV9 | CASSVGPDRLYEQYF | TGTGCCAGCAGCGTAGGGCCCGACAGACTCTACGAGCAGTACTTC
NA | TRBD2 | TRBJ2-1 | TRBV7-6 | CASSHRTSDYNEQFF | TGTGCCAGCAGCCACCGGACTAGTGACTACAATGAGCAGTTCTTC
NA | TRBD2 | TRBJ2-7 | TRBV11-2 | CASSLSRLAAYEQYF | TGTGCCAGCAGCTTATCCCGACTAGCTGCCTACGAGCAGTACTTC
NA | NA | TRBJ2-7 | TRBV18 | CASSPGVIRDEQYF | TGTGCCAGCTCACCAGGAGTAATCAGGGACGAGCAGTACTTC
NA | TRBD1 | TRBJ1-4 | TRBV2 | CASSDGGGGEKLFF | TGTGCCAGCAGTGATGGAGGGGGCGGCGAAAAACTGTTTTTT
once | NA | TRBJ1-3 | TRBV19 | CASSFRLPDSGNTIYF | TGTGCCAGTAGTTTTCGACTGCCAGACTCTGGAAACACCATATATTTT
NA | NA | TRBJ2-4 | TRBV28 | CASTGLWLGIQYF | TGTGCCAGCACGGGGTTGTGGTTGGGCATTCAGTACTTC
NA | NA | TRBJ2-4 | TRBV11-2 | CASRGLAKNIQYF | TGTGCCAGCAGGGGCTTAGCCAAAAACATTCAGTACTTC
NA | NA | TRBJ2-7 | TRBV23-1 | CASSQFPGSYEQYF | TGCGCCAGCAGTCAATTTCCAGGTTCCTACGAGCAGTACTTC
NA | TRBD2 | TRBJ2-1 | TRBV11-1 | CATRLAGRVGEQFF | TGTGCCACCAGACTAGCGGGACGCGTTGGTGAGCAGTTCTTC
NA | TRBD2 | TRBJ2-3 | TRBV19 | CASRASGGANTQYF | TGTGCCAGTAGGGCTAGCGGGGGGGCGAATACGCAGTATTTT
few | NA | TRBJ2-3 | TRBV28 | CASSPGGSTDTQYF | TGTGCCAGCAGCCCGGGCGGGAGCACAGATACGCAGTATTTT
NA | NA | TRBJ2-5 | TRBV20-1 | CSADRGETQYF | TGCAGTGCCGATAGAGGAGAGACCCAGTACTTC
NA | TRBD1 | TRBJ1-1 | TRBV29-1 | CSGRDRGGYTEAFF | TGCAGCGGTCGGGACAGGGGAGGGTACACTGAAGCTTTCTTT
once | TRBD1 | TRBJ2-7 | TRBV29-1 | CSFAGGQGGAYEQYF | TGCAGCTTCGCGGGGGGACAGGGGGGGGCCTACGAGCAGTACTTC